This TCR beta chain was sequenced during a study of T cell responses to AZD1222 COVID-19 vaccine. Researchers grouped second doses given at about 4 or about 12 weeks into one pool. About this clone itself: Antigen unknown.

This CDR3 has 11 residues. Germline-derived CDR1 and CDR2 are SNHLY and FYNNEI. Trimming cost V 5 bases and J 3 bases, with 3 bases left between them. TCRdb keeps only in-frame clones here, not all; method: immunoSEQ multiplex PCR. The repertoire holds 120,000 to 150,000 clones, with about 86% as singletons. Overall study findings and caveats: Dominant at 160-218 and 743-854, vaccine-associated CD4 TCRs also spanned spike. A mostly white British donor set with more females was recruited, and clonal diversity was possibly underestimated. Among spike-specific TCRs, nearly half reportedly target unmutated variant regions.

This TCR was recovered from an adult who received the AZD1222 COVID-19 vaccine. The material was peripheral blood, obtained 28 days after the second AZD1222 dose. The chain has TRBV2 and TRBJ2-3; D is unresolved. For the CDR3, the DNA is TGTGCCAGCAGTTCTACAGATACGCAGTATTTT. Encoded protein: CASSSTDTQYF. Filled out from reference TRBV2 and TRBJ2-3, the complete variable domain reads EPEVTQTPSHQVTQMGQEVILRCVPISNHLYFYWYRQILGQKVEFLVSFYNNEISEKSEIFDDQFSVERPDGSNFTLKIRSTKLEDSAMYFCASSSTDTQYFGPGTRLTVL.